The 26 T cell receptor beta chains below were found in one sample sequenced in a study of blood T cell repertoires in COVID-19. The data were produced by immunoSEQ multiplex PCR, yet TCRdb's version contains in-frame clones alone and is incomplete. The sample has roughly 220,000 clones, 82% seen once; the top ten hold less than 9.5%. Sequenced input: peripheral blood. Receptors were obtained from a woman of 80 years or more with COVID-19, enrolled during active disease.

The V call is TRBV18, the J call TRBJ1-1; 8 bases are shared with TRBD1. CDR1 KGHSH and CDR2 LQKENI come from the germline V gene. V was clipped by 6 bases and J by 2 bases; unmatched bases: 11. The CDR3 totals 16 residues. The CDR3 reads CASSSYLTGANTEAFF. CDR3 bases: TGTGCCAGCTCCTCATACTTGACAGGGGCAAACACTGAAGCTTTCTTT.

The chain joins TRBV30 to TRBJ1-1; no definite D call. V was pared by 4 bases and J by 10 bases, with 13 bases between. CDR1 is GTSNPN, CDR2 SVGIG, per germline (reference sequence). The CDR3 spans 11 residues. The DNA of the CDR3 is TGTGCCTGGATAGGTGTTCGAGGAGCTTTCTTT. Translated, it gives CAWIGVRGAFF.

This clone was detected a few times. V gene TRBV5-1 combines with J gene TRBJ1-2; maybe TRBD1 (6 bases). This CDR3 contains 16 residues. V was pared by 0 bases and J by 8 bases, with 20 bases between. Germline CDR1 SGHRS, CDR2 YFSETQ. DNA for the CDR3: TGCGCCAGCAGCTTGGCTTCCCAGGGGATGGGTAAAGGCTACACCTTC. It codes for CASSLASQGMGKGYTF.

The CDR3 sequence is CASSPGLAGFQEQYF. The DNA for the CDR3 is TGTGCCAGCAGTCCGGGACTAGCGGGATTTCAGGAGCAGTACTTC. The chain links TRBV3-1 (or the pseudogene TRBV3-2) to TRBJ2-7; 13 positions match TRBD2. Germline CDR1 reads LGHDT; CDR2 reads YNNKEL (reference sequence). There are 15 residues in the CDR3. With V trimmed by 6 bases and J by 7 bases, 9 bases remained unmatched.

The genes are TRBV5-1 and TRBJ2-5; TRBD2 matches 8 bases. Germline V gene data show CDR1 as SGHRS and CDR2 as YFSETQ. The CDR3 is 17 amino acids. V lost 0 bases to trimming and J lost 5 bases; unmatched junction nucleotides: 12. DNA of the CDR3: TGCGCCAGCAGCTTGGACGGCGCGGGGGGTCTCGGGGAGACCCAGTACTTC. Protein: CASSLDGAGGLGETQYF.

V gene TRBV25-1 combines with J gene TRBJ1-3; D is unclear. The V gene lost 6 bases and the J gene lost 2 bases, with 8 bases spanning the gap. Germline V lookup: CDR1 MGHDK, CDR2 SYGVNS. There are 13 residues in the CDR3. The CDR3 bases are TGTGCCAGCAGGGGCGCGACTGGAAACACCATATATTTT. It specifies CASRGATGNTIYF. Looking up the rest from reference TRBV25-1 and TRBJ1-3 gives the full variable domain: EADIYQTPRYLVIGTGKKITLECSQTMGHDKMYWYQQDPGMELHLIHYSYGVNSTEKGDLSSESTVSRIRTEHFPLTLESARPSHTSQYLCASRGATGNTIYFGEGSWLTVV.

The chain employs TRBV3-1 (or the pseudogene TRBV3-2) and TRBJ1-2; TRBD1 matches at 7 bases. CDR3 length: 15 residues. The V segment lost 1 base and the J segment 2 bases; nucleotides outside the gene matches: 4. Germline V gene lookup returns CDR1 LGHDT and CDR2 YNNKEL (reference sequence). DNA of the CDR3: TGTGCCAGCAGCCAAGGCCCACAGGGGAACTATGGCTACACCTTC. Encoded protein: CASSQGPQGNYGYTF.

There are a few counts of this clone. This sequence joins TRBV5-6 and TRBJ1-5; tentatively, D is TRBD1 (5 bases). This CDR3 comprises 15 residues. Trimming stripped 3 bases from V and 0 bases from J, with 10 bases between. The germline gives CDR1 SGHDT, CDR2 YYEEEE. The CDR3 spells CASSSGGSSNQPQHF. DNA for the CDR3: TGTGCCAGCAGCTCCGGGGGTTCTAGCAATCAGCCCCAGCATTTT.

The gene calls are TRBV10-3 and TRBJ1-1; D gene unclear. The CDR3 is made up of 15 amino acids. Germline V gene lookup returns CDR1 ENHRY and CDR2 SYGVKD. V was clipped by 0 bases and J by 1 base, with 9 bases between them. The CDR3 protein is CAISESSQKNTEAFF. The CDR3 DNA reads as TGTGCCATCAGTGAGTCGTCACAGAAGAACACTGAAGCTTTCTTT.

This clone was observed once. The V gene is TRBV7-2, the J gene TRBJ1-6, with unresolved D. The CDR3 length is 13 residues. V dropped 1 base and J dropped 9 bases, with 7 bases sitting between them. Per the germline V gene, CDR1 is SGHTA and CDR2 is FQGNSA. The CDR3: CASSLVRFSPLHF. CDR3 nucleotide sequence: TGTGCCAGCAGCTTAGTTCGGTTTTCACCCCTCCACTTT.

The J gene is TRBJ1-3, the V gene TRBV5-1, with 9 bases fitting TRBD1. V trimming: 3 bases; J trimming: 2 bases; junction bases outside the gene matches: 6. Germline assignment: CDR1 SGHRS and CDR2 YFSETQ. The CDR3 covers 16 residues. This chain's CDR3 is CASSYDRGLTGNTIYF. CDR3 coding DNA: TGCGCCAGCAGCTACGACAGGGGGTTAACTGGAAACACCATATATTTT. The full variable domain, completed using reference TRBV5-1 and TRBJ1-3, is KAGVTQTPRYLIKTRGQQVTLSCSPISGHRSVSWYQQTPGQGLQFLFEYFSETQRNKGNFPGRFSGRQFSNSRSEMNVSTLELGDSALYLCASSYDRGLTGNTIYFGEGSWLTVV.

The chain combines TRBV5-1 with TRBJ1-2; 9 nucleotides line up with TRBD1. The CDR3 is made up of 13 amino acids. V was pared by 6 bases and J by 6 bases, with 6 bases of the junction left unmatched. Germline lookup yields CDR1 SGHRS and CDR2 YFSETQ. The CDR3 spells CASNPGQGDGYTF. The CDR3 DNA reads as TGCGCCAGCAACCCGGGACAGGGAGATGGCTACACCTTC. The full variable domain, its missing parts supplied by reference TRBV5-1 and TRBJ1-2, is KAGVTQTPRYLIKTRGQQVTLSCSPISGHRSVSWYQQTPGQGLQFLFEYFSETQRNKGNFPGRFSGRQFSNSRSEMNVSTLELGDSALYLCASNPGQGDGYTFGSGTRLTVV.

J is TRBJ1-1 and V is TRBV6-5; TRBD1 matches 10 bases. Germline lookup yields CDR1 MNHEY and CDR2 SVGAGI. J lost 9 bases, V lost 5 bases, and 9 bases had no gene match. The CDR3 runs 14 residues. The CDR3 spells CASSTKDRGLQAFF. The CDR3, as DNA: TGTGCCAGCAGTACTAAAGACAGGGGGCTCCAAGCTTTCTTT.

The rearrangement joins TRBV2 to TRBJ2-1; 7 bases match TRBD1. The germline CDR1 and CDR2 sequences are SNHLY and FYNNEI. The V and J ends lost 7 bases and 7 bases, in that order; junction bases with no gene match: 10. The CDR3 length is 14 residues. The CDR3 here is CASMVRGMVNEQFF. The CDR3 region has the DNA TGTGCCAGCATGGTCAGGGGGATGGTGAATGAGCAGTTCTTC.

This clone was seen just once. The J gene is TRBJ1-1, the V gene TRBV9; possible D gene TRBD1, 5 bases. CDR3 length equals 15 residues. Germline assignment: CDR1 SGDLS and CDR2 YYNGEE. Trimming removed 4 bases at V and 1 base at J, with 14 bases between. The CDR3: CASSPPGRSNTEAFF. The CDR3 DNA reads TGTGCCAGCAGCCCCCCAGGGAGGTCGAACACTGAAGCTTTCTTT.

The J gene is TRBJ1-5, the V gene TRBV3-1 (or the pseudogene TRBV3-2), with D maybe TRBD1 (6 bases). The CDR3 length is 15 residues. Germline loops: CDR1 LGHDT, CDR2 YNNKEL (reference sequence). The germline V and J ends were trimmed by 5 bases and 3 bases, with 14 bases remaining between them. CDR3 bases: TGTGCCAGCAGCTTATCGGACAGAGACAATCAGCCCCAGCATTTT. Its translation is CASSLSDRDNQPQHF.

The J gene is TRBJ2-2, the V gene TRBV18; D is perhaps TRBD1 (5 bases). The germline gives CDR1 KGHSH, CDR2 LQKENI. This CDR3 is 17 amino acids long. With 3 bases removed from V and 3 bases from J, the gap between germline ends came to 17 bases. Here the CDR3 reads CASSPVLKGSDTGELFF. In DNA form, the CDR3 reads TGTGCCAGCTCACCTGTCCTTAAGGGGTCCGACACCGGGGAGCTGTTTTTT.

The chain combines TRBV7-8 with TRBJ2-7; D might be TRBD1 (6 bases). CDR1 is SGHVS, CDR2 FQNEAQ, per germline. The V end lost 1 base, the J end lost 5 bases, and 15 bases lay between the germline ends. There are 15 residues in the CDR3. DNA of the CDR3: TGTGCCAGCAGCTTAGTGGGGACAACACTTCACGAGCAGTACTTC. Protein product: CASSLVGTTLHEQYF.

About this clone: Other nucleotide sequences from this sample produce the same CDR3. The chain employs TRBV18 and TRBJ2-7, with D perhaps matching TRBD1 (5 bases). The V end was cut by 0 bases, the J end by 4 bases, with 7 bases between. Germline V CDR1 and CDR2: KGHSH, LQKENI. There are 13 residues in the CDR3. CDR3 nucleotide sequence: TGTGCCAGCTCACCACCGTCAGGGTACGAGCAGTACTTC. It encodes CASSPPSGYEQYF.

The rearrangement uses TRBV15 and TRBJ2-1; the D gene is possibly TRBD1 (8 bases). Germline V gene sequence: CDR1 LNHNV, CDR2 YYDKDF (reference sequence). CDR3 length: 14 amino acids. The CDR3 loop is CVTTGDYIYNEQFF. The CDR3 DNA reads as TGTGTCACGACAGGGGACTACATATACAATGAGCAGTTCTTC.

A single count supports this clone. The genes are TRBV3-1 (or the pseudogene TRBV3-2) and TRBJ1-2; the match to TRBD1 covers 7 bases. V shed 5 bases and J 0 bases; nucleotides not matched to a gene: 6. From germline, CDR1 is LGHDT and CDR2 YNNKEL (reference sequence). The CDR3 length is 15 residues. The CDR3 reads CASSFGQAANYGYTF. CDR3 nucleotide sequence: TGTGCCAGCAGCTTCGGACAGGCGGCTAACTATGGCTACACCTTC.

This clone came up a few times. The chain carries TRBV6-6 and TRBJ2-5; D unresolved. Germline V gene data show CDR1 as MNHNY and CDR2 as SVGAGI (reference sequence). The CDR3 contains 14 residues. V lost 3 bases to trimming and J lost 5 bases, with 13 bases between them. This chain's CDR3 is CASSYVSRWETQYF. The CDR3 nucleotides read TGTGCCAGCAGTTATGTCTCCCGGTGGGAGACCCAGTACTTC.

This chain uses TRBV19 with TRBJ2-3, with 7 bases that match TRBD1. The CDR3 covers 14 residues. Germline V lookup: CDR1 LNHDA, CDR2 SQIVND (reference sequence). V trimming: 7 bases; J trimming: 4 bases; junction bases outside the gene matches: 8. This CDR3 reads CASKMTGQSDTQYF. The CDR3 nucleotides are TGTGCCAGTAAAATGACAGGGCAATCAGATACGCAGTATTTT.

The chain is built from TRBV2 and TRBJ1-2, with a weak D call TRBD1 (5 bases). The CDR3 is 11 residues long. Germline loops: CDR1 SNHLY, CDR2 FYNNEI. Trimming left V 5 bases short and J 5 bases short, with 6 bases between. The CDR3 sequence is CASSQGYGYTF. CDR3 DNA: TGTGCCAGCAGTCAGGGATATGGCTACACCTTC.

The chain has TRBV18 and TRBJ1-6; the D is unclear. The CDR3 runs to 14 residues. CDR1 and CDR2 from the germline V gene are KGHSH and LQKENI. The V end was cut by 3 bases, the J end by 5 bases, with 8 bases between. The CDR3: CASSPRQDNSPLHF. The CDR3 region has the DNA TGTGCCAGCTCACCTCGGCAGGATAATTCACCCCTCCACTTT. Complete variable domain (other parts from reference TRBV18 and TRBJ1-6): NAGVMQNPRHLVRRRGQEARLRCSPMKGHSHVYWYRQLPEEGLKFMVYLQKENIIDESGMPKERFSAEFPKEGPSILRIQQVVRGDSAAYFCASSPRQDNSPLHFGNGTRLTVT.

The chain is built from TRBV5-8 and TRBJ1-5, with D uncertain. Trimming removed 0 bases at V and 2 bases at J, with 6 bases between. Germline V lookup: CDR1 SGHTS, CDR2 YDEGEE. This CDR3 has 14 residues. This CDR3 reads CASSLGRGNQPQHF. The DNA of the CDR3 is TGTGCCAGCAGCTTGGGGAGGGGCAATCAGCCCCAGCATTTT. Drawing the rest from reference TRBV5-8 and TRBJ1-5, the complete variable domain is EAGVTQSPTHLIKTRGQQATLRCSPISGHTSVYWYQQALGLGLQFLLWYDEGEERNRGNFPPRFSGRQFPNYSSELNVNALELEDSALYLCASSLGRGNQPQHFGDGTRLSIL.